Here is one T cell receptor (beta chain) with its context. Antigen specificity is unknown. It was with 60 Vbeta and 13 Jbeta primers that the PCR ran. Under the authors' procedure: Roughly 10 million shared chains were among the roughly 78 million unique TCR beta chains that a later analysis counted. Generated by immunoSEQ multiplex PCR, the TCRdb table keeps only in-frame clones and is missing some. V, J and clone size were drawn from that table, and D and trimming were deduced from the DNA. The data hold around 100,000 clones, with 79% observed a single time. The sample originates from a study of cytomegalovirus exposure and HLA in healthy donors. The CDR3 has 15 residues. From germline, CDR1 is MNHNS and CDR2 SASEGT. J lost 3 bases, V lost 6 bases, and 6 bases had no gene match. The study's findings and limits: According to the study, approximately 150 TCR beta chains were cytomegalovirus-associated. Available immune exposure information was restricted to CMV serostatus only. A prior analysis recorded that most TCR beta V segments were productive about 87% or about 30% of the time.

The source of this sequence is a man aged 50 to 59 in good health and CMV-seropositive. This chain joins TRBV6-1 and TRBJ1-5, with 9 bases matching TRBD1. Sequenced: PBMCs. CDR3 sequence reads: CASRETGGNNQPQHF. The CDR3 DNA reads as TGTGCCAGCAGGGAGACAGGGGGAAACAATCAGCCCCAGCATTTT.